A single sample is the source of the 12 T cell receptor beta chains below, sequenced in a study of PD-L1 blockade in urothelial cancer. Clones were read by immunoSEQ multiplex PCR, and TCRdb kept only the in-frame ones, dropping some. The sample shows 35,000 to 45,000 clones, approximately 90% of them seen only once. The sequencing used PBMCs, collected around atezolizumab (anti-PD-L1) treatment. These TCRs come from a woman between 55 and 75 years old with urothelial cancer.

The chain carries TRBV28 and TRBJ1-1, with unresolved D. The CDR3 contains 15 residues. Deletions cut 1 base from V and 0 bases from J, with 9 bases between. In germline, CDR1 is MDHEN, CDR2 SYDVKM. CDR3 residues: CASSLFRRLNTEAFF. In nucleotides, the CDR3 is TGTGCCAGCAGTTTATTTAGGCGGTTGAACACTGAAGCTTTCTTT.

The rearrangement joins TRBV5-4 to TRBJ1-3; D unresolved. The germline CDR1 and CDR2 sequences are SGHNT and YYREEE (reference sequence). V shed 0 bases and J shed 0 bases, with 10 bases lying between them. The CDR3 totals 16 residues. DNA for the CDR3: TGTGCCAGCAGCTTGGACAGCCTGGTCTCTGGAAACACCATATATTTT. It specifies CASSLDSLVSGNTIYF.

The rearrangement joins TRBV19 to TRBJ2-1; 8 positions agree with TRBD1. The ends lost 4 bases at V and 3 bases at J; junction bases unmatched: 11. Germline-derived CDR1 and CDR2 are LNHDA and SQIVND (reference sequence). The CDR3 covers 17 residues. CDR3 bases: TGTGCCAGTAGTACGCTTCCGGGACAGGCTGGCTACAATGAGCAGTTCTTC. Translation: CASSTLPGQAGYNEQFF. The full variable domain, completed using reference TRBV19 and TRBJ2-1, is DGGITQSPKYLFRKEGQNVTLSCEQNLNHDAMYWYRQDPGQGLRLIYYSQIVNDFQKGDIAEGYSVSREKKESFPLTVTSAQKNPTAFYLCASSTLPGQAGYNEQFFGPGTRLTVL.

The V and J genes are TRBV10-3 and TRBJ1-1; D may be TRBD1 (5 bases). The ends were cut back, 2 bases at V and 5 bases at J, with 15 bases in the middle. CDR3 length: 15 residues. CDR1 ENHRY and CDR2 SYGVKD come from the germline V gene. The CDR3 DNA is TGTGCCATCAGTGAGCGTCAGACAGTAGATACTGAAGCTTTCTTT. Translating gives CAISERQTVDTEAFF.

This chain connects TRBV11-2 to TRBJ1-4, with D unresolved. The ends were cut back, 7 bases at V and 2 bases at J, with 26 bases in the middle. CDR3 length: 19 amino acids. Germline assignment: CDR1 SGHAT and CDR2 FQNNGV. The CDR3 nucleotides read TGTGCCAGCACCCCGCTGTCGCCGACCGTACAGTGGACTAATGAAAAACTGTTTTTT. Translation gives CASTPLSPTVQWTNEKLFF.

The chain recombines TRBV19 with TRBJ1-5, with D possibly matching TRBD1 (5 bases). This CDR3 has 15 residues. The germline V gene has CDR1 LNHDA and CDR2 SQIVND (reference sequence). Trimming shortened V by 5 bases and J by 2 bases, and 13 bases separated the two germline ends. The CDR3 here is CASSFDSDGNQPQHF. The CDR3 DNA is TGTGCCAGTAGTTTCGACAGTGACGGCAATCAGCCCCAGCATTTT. The whole variable domain, filled in from reference TRBV19 and TRBJ1-5, reads DGGITQSPKYLFRKEGQNVTLSCEQNLNHDAMYWYRQDPGQGLRLIYYSQIVNDFQKGDIAEGYSVSREKKESFPLTVTSAQKNPTAFYLCASSFDSDGNQPQHFGDGTRLSIL.

The chain combines TRBV27 with TRBJ2-1; TRBD1 matches 8 bases. The CDR3 has 16 residues. J lost 7 bases, V lost 0 bases, and 8 bases had no gene match. CDR1 and CDR2 (germline): MNHEY, SMNVEV (reference sequence). CDR3 coding DNA: TGTGCCAGCAGTTTATCAAGACAGGGGCTTTGGAATGAGCAGTTCTTC. Translating it yields CASSLSRQGLWNEQFF.

The V call is TRBV29-1, the J call TRBJ2-7; no clear D. Germline loops: CDR1 SQVTM, CDR2 ANQGSEA. Trimming shortened V by 5 bases and J by 6 bases, and 23 bases separated the two germline ends. This CDR3 spans 15 amino acids. The CDR3 nucleotides read TGCAGCGTTCTTGGCAGGCCCGAAGCTACGTTCGAGCAGTACTTC. Residues: CSVLGRPEATFEQYF.

V usage is TRBV2 and J usage is TRBJ2-5; 8 nucleotides line up with TRBD1. The J segment lost 2 bases and the V segment lost 2 bases, leaving 1 base of the junction unmatched. The CDR3 consists of 14 residues. Germline CDR1 reads SNHLY; CDR2 reads FYNNEI. The CDR3 sequence is CASSERTGQETQYF. As DNA, the CDR3 is TGTGCCAGCAGTGAAAGGACAGGGCAAGAGACCCAGTACTTC.

The chain carries TRBV6-5 and TRBJ2-7, with a weak D call TRBD2 (5 bases). Germline values: CDR1 MNHEY, CDR2 SVGAGI. CDR3 length equals 13 residues. V shed 4 bases and J shed 2 bases, with 9 bases lying between them. The CDR3 sequence: CASSFGAAYEQYF. The DNA of the CDR3 is TGTGCCAGCAGTTTCGGAGCGGCCTACGAGCAGTACTTC.

The chain joins TRBV7-6 to TRBJ2-2; 7 positions agree with TRBD1. Germline lookup yields CDR1 SGHVS and CDR2 FNYEAQ. V was clipped by 8 bases and J by 9 bases; unmatched bases: 6. There are 12 residues in the CDR3. DNA for the CDR3: TGTGCCAGCCGACGAGGGGGCAGGGAGCTGTTTTTT. Protein sequence: CASRRGGRELFF.

This clone was detected only once. The J gene is TRBJ2-6, the V gene TRBV6-5; D possibly corresponds to TRBD1 (5 bases). Germline CDR1 and CDR2: MNHEY and SVGAGI. The CDR3 totals 15 residues. The V end was cut by 6 bases, the J end by 0 bases, with 9 bases between. The chain's CDR3 is CASRPTGSGANVLTF. CDR3 coding DNA: TGTGCCAGCAGACCTACAGGCTCTGGGGCCAACGTCCTGACTTTC.